This T cell receptor (beta chain) was observed in a study of blood T cell repertoires in COVID-19. Study-wide context: Italy, Spain and the United States were the sources of the convalescent and acute COVID-19 samples. PBMCs, B-cell-depleted T cells, or T cells provided the cDNA or gDNA that made up the material.

The germline CDR1 and CDR2 sequences are SGHTA and FQGTGA. This CDR3 region has 14 residues. Original methodology: Amplification from reference gene primers served as the basis for estimated nucleated cell counts. Here immunoSEQ multiplex PCR was the method, and the copy in TCRdb shows in-frame clones only, minus some. The D gene and trimming were derived from the DNA, and the V and J assignments and clone size from that table. The table lists about 88,000 clones, more than 85% of them singletons. Comment on this clone: At one of its ends the junction is not consistent with the germline gene, which may arise from a read error.

Sequenced: peripheral blood. This rearrangement joins TRBV7-3 to TRBJ2-7; 9 nucleotides align to TRBD1. This sequence was found in a man aged 55-75 years with acute or convalescent COVID-19. CDR3 loop: CASSLTGTGTAVNF. The CDR3 DNA is TGTGCCAGCAGCTTAACCGGGACAGGGACGGCGGTAAACTTC. Based on the CDR3 plus reference TRBV7-3 and TRBJ2-7, the full variable domain is GAGVSQTPSNKVTEKGKYVELRCDPISGHTALYWYRQSLGQGPEFLIYFQGTGAADDSGLPNDRFFAVRPEGSVSTLKIQRTERGDSAVYLCASSLTGTGTAVNFGPGTRLTVT.